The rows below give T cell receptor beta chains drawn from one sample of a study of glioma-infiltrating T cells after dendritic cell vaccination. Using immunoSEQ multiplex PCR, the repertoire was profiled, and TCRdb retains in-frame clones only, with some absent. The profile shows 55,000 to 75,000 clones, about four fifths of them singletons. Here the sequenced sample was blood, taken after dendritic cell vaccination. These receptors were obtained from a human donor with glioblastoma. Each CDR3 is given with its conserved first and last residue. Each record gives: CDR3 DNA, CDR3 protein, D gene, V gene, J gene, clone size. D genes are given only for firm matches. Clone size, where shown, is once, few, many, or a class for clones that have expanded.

CDR3nt: TGTGCCAGCAGCTTAGGCTTGCGGGGGTTGTATGGCTACACCTTC; CDR3aa: CASSLGLRGLYGYTF; d_gene: .; v_gene: TRBV11-2; j_gene: TRBJ1-2; abundance: .
CDR3nt: TGTGCCTGGAATCCGGGGGGGGCCGAACGGAGAGAGCAGTACTTC; CDR3aa: CAWNPGGAERREQYF; d_gene: TRBD2; v_gene: TRBV30; j_gene: TRBJ2-7; abundance: .
CDR3nt: TGTGCCAGCATCTCAGGGTTTATCTCTGGAAACACCATATATTTT; CDR3aa: CASISGFISGNTIYF; d_gene: .; v_gene: TRBV7-9; j_gene: TRBJ1-3; abundance: .
CDR3nt: TGTGCCAGTATGGTGGTTAGGAGCGCTGAAGCTTTCTTT; CDR3aa: CASMVVRSAEAFF; d_gene: .; v_gene: TRBV19; j_gene: TRBJ1-1; abundance: .
CDR3nt: TGTGCCAGTAGTATAATTCTGTCTTCCGCCTACGAGCAGTACTTC; CDR3aa: CASSIILSSAYEQYF; d_gene: .; v_gene: TRBV19; j_gene: TRBJ2-7; abundance: .
CDR3nt: TGTGCCAGCAGTGTGGAGGCCTTGGGGAATTCACCCCTCCACTTT; CDR3aa: CASSVEALGNSPLHF; d_gene: .; v_gene: TRBV2; j_gene: TRBJ1-6; abundance: .
CDR3nt: TGCGCCAGCAGCTTGGCCTCCCAGTACCAAGAGACCCAGTACTTC; CDR3aa: CASSLASQYQETQYF; d_gene: .; v_gene: TRBV5-1; j_gene: TRBJ2-5; abundance: .
CDR3nt: TGTGCCAGCAGCGCCGGGCGGGGAGGGGAGCCCCAGCATTTT; CDR3aa: CASSAGRGGEPQHF; d_gene: .; v_gene: TRBV7-9; j_gene: TRBJ1-5; abundance: few
CDR3nt: TGCGCCAGCAAAACAGAACCTCCTAGCACAGATACGCAGTATTTT; CDR3aa: CASKTEPPSTDTQYF; d_gene: .; v_gene: TRBV4-1; j_gene: TRBJ2-3; abundance: few
CDR3nt: TGCGCCAGCAGCCTAAACAGAGCAACTAATGAAAAACTGTTTTTT; CDR3aa: CASSLNRATNEKLFF; d_gene: .; v_gene: TRBV5-1; j_gene: TRBJ1-4; abundance: .
CDR3nt: TGTGCCAGCAGTTACGGGACAGTCGGCGAGCAGTACTTC; CDR3aa: CASSYGTVGEQYF; d_gene: TRBD1; v_gene: TRBV6-5; j_gene: TRBJ2-7; abundance: .
CDR3nt: TGTGCTAGCAGCTTATCCCCCGAGCGGGCAGGGTACGAGCAGTACTTC; CDR3aa: CASSLSPERAGYEQYF; d_gene: .; v_gene: TRBV7-7; j_gene: TRBJ2-7; abundance: .
CDR3nt: TGTGCCAGCAGTTTGGGGCGAAGTCTCATGAACACTGAAGCTTTCTTT; CDR3aa: CASSLGRSLMNTEAFF; d_gene: .; v_gene: TRBV27; j_gene: TRBJ1-1; abundance: .
CDR3nt: TGTGCCAGTAGCCGCGACAGGGCCTACGAGCAGTACTTC; CDR3aa: CASSRDRAYEQYF; d_gene: TRBD1; v_gene: TRBV19; j_gene: TRBJ2-7; abundance: .
CDR3nt: TGTGCCAGCAGCCGGGACAGCGGCGTCGAGACCCAGTACTTC; CDR3aa: CASSRDSGVETQYF; d_gene: TRBD1; v_gene: TRBV2; j_gene: TRBJ2-5; abundance: .
CDR3nt: TGCGCCAGCAGCCAAGCGGGGCTAGCGGGGGGGCGCGGGGAGCTGTTTTTT; CDR3aa: CASSQAGLAGGRGELFF; d_gene: TRBD2; v_gene: TRBV4-3; j_gene: TRBJ2-2; abundance: .